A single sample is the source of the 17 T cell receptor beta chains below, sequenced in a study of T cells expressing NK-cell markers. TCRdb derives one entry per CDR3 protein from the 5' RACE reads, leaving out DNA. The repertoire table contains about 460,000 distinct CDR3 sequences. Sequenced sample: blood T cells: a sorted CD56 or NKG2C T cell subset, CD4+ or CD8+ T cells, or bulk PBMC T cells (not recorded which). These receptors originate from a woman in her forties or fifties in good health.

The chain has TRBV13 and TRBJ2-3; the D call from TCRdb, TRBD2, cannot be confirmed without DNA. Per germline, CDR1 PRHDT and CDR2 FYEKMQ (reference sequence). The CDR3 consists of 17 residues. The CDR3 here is CASSALSRAGEQDTQYF.

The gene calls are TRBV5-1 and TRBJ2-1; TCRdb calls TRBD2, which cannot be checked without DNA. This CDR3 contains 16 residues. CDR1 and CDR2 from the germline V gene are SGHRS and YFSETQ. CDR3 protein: CASSLDRVVAGGEQFF.

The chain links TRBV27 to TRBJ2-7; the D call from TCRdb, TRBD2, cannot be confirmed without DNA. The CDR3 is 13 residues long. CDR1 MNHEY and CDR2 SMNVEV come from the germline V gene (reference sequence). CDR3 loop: CASRTSAGYEQYF.

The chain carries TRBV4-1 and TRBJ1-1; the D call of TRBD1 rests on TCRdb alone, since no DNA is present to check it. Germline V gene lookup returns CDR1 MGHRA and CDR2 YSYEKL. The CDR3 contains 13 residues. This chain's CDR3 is CASSQDPRLEAFF.

The CDR3 region is CASSRSVGYEQYF. This chain uses TRBV6-5 with TRBJ2-7. The CDR3 has 13 residues. The germline CDR1 and CDR2 sequences are MNHEY and SVGAGI.

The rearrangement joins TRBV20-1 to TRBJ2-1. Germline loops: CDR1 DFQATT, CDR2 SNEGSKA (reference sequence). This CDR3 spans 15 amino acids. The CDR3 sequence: CSAIVGAGPYNEQFF.

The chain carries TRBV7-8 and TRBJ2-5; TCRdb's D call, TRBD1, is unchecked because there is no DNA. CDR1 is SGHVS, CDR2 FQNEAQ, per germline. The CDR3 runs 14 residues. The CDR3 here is CASSPDRDKETQYF.

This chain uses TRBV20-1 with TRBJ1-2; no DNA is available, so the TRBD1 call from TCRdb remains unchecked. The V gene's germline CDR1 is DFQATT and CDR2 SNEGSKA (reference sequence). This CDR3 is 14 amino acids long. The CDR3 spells CSARVPLGMRGYTF.

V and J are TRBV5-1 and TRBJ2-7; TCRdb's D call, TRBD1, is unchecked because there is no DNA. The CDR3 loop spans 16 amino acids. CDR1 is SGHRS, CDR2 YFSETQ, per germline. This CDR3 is CASSGVGGRETYEQYF.

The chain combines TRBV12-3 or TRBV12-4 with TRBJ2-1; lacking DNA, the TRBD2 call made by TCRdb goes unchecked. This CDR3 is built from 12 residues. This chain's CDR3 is CASSLPMVSQFF.

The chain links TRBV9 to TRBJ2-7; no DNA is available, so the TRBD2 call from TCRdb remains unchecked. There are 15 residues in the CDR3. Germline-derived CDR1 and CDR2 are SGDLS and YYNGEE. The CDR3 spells CASSVDLAVSYEQYF.

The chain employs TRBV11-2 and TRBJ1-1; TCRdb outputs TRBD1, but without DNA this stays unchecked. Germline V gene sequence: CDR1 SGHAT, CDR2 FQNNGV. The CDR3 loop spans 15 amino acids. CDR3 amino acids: CASSFMVGVRTEAFF.

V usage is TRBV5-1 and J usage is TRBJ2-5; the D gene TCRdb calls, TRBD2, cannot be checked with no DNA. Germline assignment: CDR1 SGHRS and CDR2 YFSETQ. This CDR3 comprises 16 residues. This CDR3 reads CASSLEVPGRIGTQYF. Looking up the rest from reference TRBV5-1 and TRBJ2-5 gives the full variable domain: KAGVTQTPRYLIKTRGQQVTLSCSPISGHRSVSWYQQTPGQGLQFLFEYFSETQRNKGNFPGRFSGRQFSNSRSEMNVSTLELGDSALYLCASSLEVPGRIGTQYFGPGTRLLVL.

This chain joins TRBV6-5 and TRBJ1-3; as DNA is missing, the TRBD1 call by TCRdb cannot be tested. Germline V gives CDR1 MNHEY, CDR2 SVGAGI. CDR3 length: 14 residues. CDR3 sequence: CASSYTGSGNTIYF.

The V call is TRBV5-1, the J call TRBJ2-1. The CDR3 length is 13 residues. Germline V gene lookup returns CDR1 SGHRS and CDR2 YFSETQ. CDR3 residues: CASSSYLNYEQFF.

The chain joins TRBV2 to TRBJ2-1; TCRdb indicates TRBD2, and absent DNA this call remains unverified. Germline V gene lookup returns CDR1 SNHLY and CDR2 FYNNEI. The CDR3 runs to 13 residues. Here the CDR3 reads CASGLALYNEQFF.

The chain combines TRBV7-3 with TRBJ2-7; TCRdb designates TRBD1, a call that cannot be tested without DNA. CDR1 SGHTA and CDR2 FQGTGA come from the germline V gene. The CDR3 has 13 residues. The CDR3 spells CASSSGDGGEQYF.